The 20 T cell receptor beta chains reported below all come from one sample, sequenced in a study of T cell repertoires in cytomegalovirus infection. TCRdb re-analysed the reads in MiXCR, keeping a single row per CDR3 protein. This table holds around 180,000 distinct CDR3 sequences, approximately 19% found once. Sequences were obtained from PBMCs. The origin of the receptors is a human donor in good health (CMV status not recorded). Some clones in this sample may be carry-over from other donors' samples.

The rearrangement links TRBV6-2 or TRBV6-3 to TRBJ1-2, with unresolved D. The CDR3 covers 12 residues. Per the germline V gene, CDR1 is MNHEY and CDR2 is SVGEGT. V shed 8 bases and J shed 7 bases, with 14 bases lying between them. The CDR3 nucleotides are TGTGCCAGCGGGCCACTATTACGTGGCTACACCTTC. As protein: CASGPLLRGYTF.

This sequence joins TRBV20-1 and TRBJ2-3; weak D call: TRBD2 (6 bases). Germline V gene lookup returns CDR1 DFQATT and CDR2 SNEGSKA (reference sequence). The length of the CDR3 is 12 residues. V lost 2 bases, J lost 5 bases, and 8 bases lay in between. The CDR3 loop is CSARKAGDTQYF. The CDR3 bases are TGCAGTGCTAGAAAAGCGGGAGATACGCAGTATTTT.

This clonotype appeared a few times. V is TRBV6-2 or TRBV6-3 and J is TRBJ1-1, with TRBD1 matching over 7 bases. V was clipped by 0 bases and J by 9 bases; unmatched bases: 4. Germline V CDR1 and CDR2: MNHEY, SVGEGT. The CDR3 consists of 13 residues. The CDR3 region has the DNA TGTGCCAGCAGTTACTCGACAGGGTTCCAAGCTTTCTTT. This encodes CASSYSTGFQAFF.

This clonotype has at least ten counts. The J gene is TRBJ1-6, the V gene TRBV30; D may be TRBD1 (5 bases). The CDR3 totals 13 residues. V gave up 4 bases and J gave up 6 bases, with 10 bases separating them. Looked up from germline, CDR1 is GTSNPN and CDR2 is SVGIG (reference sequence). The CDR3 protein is CAWIGQGNSPLHF. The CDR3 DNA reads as TGTGCCTGGATTGGGCAGGGTAATTCACCCCTCCACTTT. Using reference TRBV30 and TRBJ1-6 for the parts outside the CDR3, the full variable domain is SQTIHQWPATLVQPVGSPLSLECTVEGTSNPNLYWYRQAAGRGLQLLFYSVGIGQISSEVPQNLSASRPQDRQFILSSKKLLLSDSGFYLCAWIGQGNSPLHFGNGTRLTVT.

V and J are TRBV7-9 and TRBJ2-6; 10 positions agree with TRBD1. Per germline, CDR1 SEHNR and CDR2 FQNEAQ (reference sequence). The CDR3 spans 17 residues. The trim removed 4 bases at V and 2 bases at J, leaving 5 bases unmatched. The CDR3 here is CASSSDRGLAGANVLTF. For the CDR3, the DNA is TGTGCCAGCAGCTCCGACAGGGGGCTAGCTGGGGCCAACGTCCTGACTTTC.

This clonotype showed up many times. CDR3 amino acids: CASSRRTGPTNEKLFF. CDR3 nucleotide sequence: TGTGCCAGCAGTAGAAGAACAGGGCCAACTAATGAAAAACTGTTTTTT. The V and J genes are TRBV12-3 or TRBV12-4 and TRBJ1-4; perhaps TRBD1 as D (6 bases). The CDR3 extends over 16 amino acids. V lost 5 bases and J lost 0, with 13 bases in between.

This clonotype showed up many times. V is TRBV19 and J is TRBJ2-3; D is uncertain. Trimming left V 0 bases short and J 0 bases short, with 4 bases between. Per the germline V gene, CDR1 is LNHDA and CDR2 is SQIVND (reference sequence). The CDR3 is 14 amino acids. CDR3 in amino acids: CASSIDVSTDTQYF. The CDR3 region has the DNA TGTGCCAGTAGTATAGACGTTAGCACAGATACGCAGTATTTT.

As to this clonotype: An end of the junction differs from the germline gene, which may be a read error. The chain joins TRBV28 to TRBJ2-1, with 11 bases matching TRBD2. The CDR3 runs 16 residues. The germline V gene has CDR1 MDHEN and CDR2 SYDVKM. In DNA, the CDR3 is TGTGCCAGCAGCCACCGACTAGCGGGACAGTACAAAGAGCAGTTCTTC. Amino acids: CASSHRLAGQYKEQFF.

Here the CDR3 reads CASSLRGPTGTEAFF. CDR3 nucleotide sequence: TGTGCCAGCAGCTTAAGGGGACCCACCGGAACTGAAGCTTTCTTT. The chain employs TRBV7-2 and TRBJ1-1, with a possible D match to TRBD1 (5 bases). CDR1 and CDR2 from the germline V gene are SGHTA and FQGNSA. Trimming stripped 2 bases from V and 5 bases from J, with 15 bases between. The CDR3 consists of 15 residues.

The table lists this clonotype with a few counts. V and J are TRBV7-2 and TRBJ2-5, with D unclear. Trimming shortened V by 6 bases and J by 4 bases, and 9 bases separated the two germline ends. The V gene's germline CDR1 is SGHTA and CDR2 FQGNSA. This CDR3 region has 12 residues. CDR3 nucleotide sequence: TGTGCCAGCAGAGCTAGAGGAGAGACCCAGTACTTC. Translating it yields CASRARGETQYF.

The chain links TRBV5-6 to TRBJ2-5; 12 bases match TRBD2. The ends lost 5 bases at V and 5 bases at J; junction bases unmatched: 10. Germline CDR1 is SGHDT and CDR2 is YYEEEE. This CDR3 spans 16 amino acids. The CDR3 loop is CASRRASGGARETQYF. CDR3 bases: TGTGCCAGCAGGCGGGCTAGCGGGGGGGCGCGGGAGACCCAGTACTTC.

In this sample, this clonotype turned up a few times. CDR3 in amino acids: CAWSAQLPGGADTQYF. The CDR3 DNA reads as TGTGCCTGGAGCGCCCAACTACCAGGAGGCGCAGATACGCAGTATTTT. This chain connects TRBV30 to TRBJ2-3; a weak D match, TRBD2 (5 bases). Germline V gene lookup returns CDR1 GTSNPN and CDR2 SVGIG (reference sequence). The V end was cut by 3 bases, the J end by 4 bases, with 20 bases between. The CDR3 is 16 amino acids.

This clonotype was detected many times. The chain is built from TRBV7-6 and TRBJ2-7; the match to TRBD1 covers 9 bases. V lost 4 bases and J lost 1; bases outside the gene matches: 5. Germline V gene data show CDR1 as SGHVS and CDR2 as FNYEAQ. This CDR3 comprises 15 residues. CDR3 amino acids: CASSSRQGVSYEQYF. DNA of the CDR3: TGTGCCAGCAGCTCCCGACAGGGGGTATCCTACGAGCAGTACTTC.

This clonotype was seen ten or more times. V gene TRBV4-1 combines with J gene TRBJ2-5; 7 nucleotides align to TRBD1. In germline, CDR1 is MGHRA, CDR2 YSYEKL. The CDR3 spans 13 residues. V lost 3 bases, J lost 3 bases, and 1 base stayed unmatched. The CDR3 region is CASSQGTEETQYF. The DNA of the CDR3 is TGCGCCAGCAGCCAGGGGACAGAAGAGACCCAGTACTTC.

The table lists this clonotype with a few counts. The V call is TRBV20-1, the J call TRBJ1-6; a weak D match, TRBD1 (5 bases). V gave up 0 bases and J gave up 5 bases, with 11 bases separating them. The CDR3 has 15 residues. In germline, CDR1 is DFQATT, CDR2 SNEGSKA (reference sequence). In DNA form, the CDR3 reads TGCAGTGCTAGAGATCTAGGGGATAATAATTCACCCCTCCACTTT. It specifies CSARDLGDNNSPLHF.

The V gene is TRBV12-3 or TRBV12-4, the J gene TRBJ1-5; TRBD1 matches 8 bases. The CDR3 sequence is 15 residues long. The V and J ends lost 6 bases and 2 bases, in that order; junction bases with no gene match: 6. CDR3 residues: CASRVGTGGNQPQHF. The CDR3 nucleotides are TGTGCCAGCAGAGTTGGGACAGGAGGCAATCAGCCCCAGCATTTT.

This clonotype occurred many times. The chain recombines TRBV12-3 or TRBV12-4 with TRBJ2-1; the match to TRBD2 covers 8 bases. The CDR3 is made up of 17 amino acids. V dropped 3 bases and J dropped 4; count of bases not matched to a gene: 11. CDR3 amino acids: CASSFGSGEAKYNEQFF. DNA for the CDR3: TGTGCCAGCAGTTTTGGTAGCGGGGAGGCTAAGTACAATGAGCAGTTCTTC.

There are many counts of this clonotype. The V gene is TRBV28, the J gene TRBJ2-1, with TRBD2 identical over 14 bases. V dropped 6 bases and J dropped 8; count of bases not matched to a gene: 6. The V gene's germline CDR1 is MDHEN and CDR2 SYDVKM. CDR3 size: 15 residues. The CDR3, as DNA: TGTGCCAGCAGGGTTGGACTAGCGGGAGGTGATGAGCAGTTCTTC. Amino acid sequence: CASRVGLAGGDEQFF.

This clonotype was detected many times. CDR3 coding DNA: TGTGCCAGCAGCTTAGCGCAAGTTGGGACAGGGGCTAACTATGGCTACACCTTC. Translation gives CASSLAQVGTGANYGYTF. The gene calls are TRBV7-8 and TRBJ1-2; 10 positions agree with TRBD1. The CDR3 loop spans 18 amino acids. Trimming cost V 0 bases and J 0 bases; bases outside gene matches: 7. CDR1 and CDR2 (germline): SGHVS, FQNEAQ.

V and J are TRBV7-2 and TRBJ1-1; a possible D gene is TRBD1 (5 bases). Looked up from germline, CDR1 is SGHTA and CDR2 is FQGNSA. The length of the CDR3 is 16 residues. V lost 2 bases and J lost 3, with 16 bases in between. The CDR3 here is CASSLRRGGPHTEAFF. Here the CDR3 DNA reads TGTGCCAGCAGCTTAAGGCGGGGGGGACCTCACACTGAAGCTTTCTTT.